This TCR beta chain was sequenced in a study of blood T cell repertoires in COVID-19. Original data processing: It was from reference gene primer amplification that nucleated cell counts were estimated. The method was immunoSEQ multiplex PCR; TCRdb's version includes in-frame clones alone and lacks a portion of them. V, J and clone size are those of that table, while D and trimming were read from the DNA. The table includes a few hundred thousand clones, roughly 84% detected once. This CDR3 contains 16 residues. Losses at the gene ends were 2 bases for V and 3 bases for J; bases not matched to a gene: 8. The germline gives CDR1 MDHEN, CDR2 SYDVKM.

The V and J genes are TRBV28 and TRBJ1-2; 8 nucleotides match TRBD1. This receptor was obtained from a woman aged 40 to 55 who had recovered from COVID-19. The specimen sequenced was PBMCs or T cells enriched from blood (not recorded which). CDR3 protein: CASSLVATGEYYGYTF. DNA of the CDR3: TGTGCCAGCAGTTTAGTCGCGACAGGGGAGTACTATGGCTACACCTTC.